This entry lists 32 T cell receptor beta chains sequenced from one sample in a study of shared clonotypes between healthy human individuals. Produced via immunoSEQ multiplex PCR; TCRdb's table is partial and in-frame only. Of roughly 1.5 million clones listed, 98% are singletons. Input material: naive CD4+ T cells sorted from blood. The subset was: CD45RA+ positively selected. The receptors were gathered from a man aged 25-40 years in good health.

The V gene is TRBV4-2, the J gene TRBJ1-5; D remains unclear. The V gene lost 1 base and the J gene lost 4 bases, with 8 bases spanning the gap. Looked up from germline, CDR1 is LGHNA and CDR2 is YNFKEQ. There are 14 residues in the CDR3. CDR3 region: CASSQANSNQPQHF. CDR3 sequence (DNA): TGTGCCAGCAGCCAAGCTAACAGTAATCAGCCCCAGCATTTT.

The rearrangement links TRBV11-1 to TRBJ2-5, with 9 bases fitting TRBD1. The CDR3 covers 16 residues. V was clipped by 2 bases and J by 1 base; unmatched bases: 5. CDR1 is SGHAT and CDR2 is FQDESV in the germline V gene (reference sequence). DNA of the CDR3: TGTGCCAGCAGCTTACTAACAGGGGGCCCCCAAGAGACCCAGTACTTC. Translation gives CASSLLTGGPQETQYF.

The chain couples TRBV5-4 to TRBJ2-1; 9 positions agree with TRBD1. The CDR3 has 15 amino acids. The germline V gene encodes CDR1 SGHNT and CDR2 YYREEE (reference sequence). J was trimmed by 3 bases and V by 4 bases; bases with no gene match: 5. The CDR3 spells CASSEPGQGYNEQFF. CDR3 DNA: TGTGCCAGCAGCGAGCCGGGACAGGGCTACAATGAGCAGTTCTTC.

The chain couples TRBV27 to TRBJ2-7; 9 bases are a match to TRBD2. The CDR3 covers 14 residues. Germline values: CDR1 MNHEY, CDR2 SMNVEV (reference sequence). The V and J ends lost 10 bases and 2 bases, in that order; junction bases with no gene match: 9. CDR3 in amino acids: CATATSGAPYEQYF. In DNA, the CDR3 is TGTGCCACCGCGACTAGCGGAGCTCCCTACGAGCAGTACTTC.

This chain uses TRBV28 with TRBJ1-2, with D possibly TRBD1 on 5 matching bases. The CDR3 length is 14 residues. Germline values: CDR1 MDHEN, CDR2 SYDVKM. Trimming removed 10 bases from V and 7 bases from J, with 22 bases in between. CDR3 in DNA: TGTGCCACGCCGCCTCTCGGCAGGGTTGCTGGCTACACCTTC. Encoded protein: CATPPLGRVAGYTF.

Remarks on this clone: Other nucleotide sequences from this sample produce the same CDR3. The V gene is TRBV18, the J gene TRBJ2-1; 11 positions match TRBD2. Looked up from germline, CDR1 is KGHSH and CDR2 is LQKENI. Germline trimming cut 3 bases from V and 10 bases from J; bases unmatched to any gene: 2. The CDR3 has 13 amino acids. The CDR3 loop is CASSPGLADEQFF. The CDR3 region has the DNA TGTGCCAGCTCACCGGGACTAGCGGACGAGCAGTTCTTC.

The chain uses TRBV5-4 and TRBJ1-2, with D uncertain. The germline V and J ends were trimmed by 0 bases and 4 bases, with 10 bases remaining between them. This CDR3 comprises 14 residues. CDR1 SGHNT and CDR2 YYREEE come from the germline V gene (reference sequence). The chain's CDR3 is CASSLEVSPYGYTF. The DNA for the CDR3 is TGTGCCAGCAGCTTGGAAGTCAGTCCCTATGGCTACACCTTC.

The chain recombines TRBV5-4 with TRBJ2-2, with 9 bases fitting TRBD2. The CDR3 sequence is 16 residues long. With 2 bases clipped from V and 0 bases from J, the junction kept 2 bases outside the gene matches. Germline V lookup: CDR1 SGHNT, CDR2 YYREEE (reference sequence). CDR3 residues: CASSLASGANTGELFF. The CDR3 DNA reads TGTGCCAGCAGCTTAGCTAGCGGGGCGAACACCGGGGAGCTGTTTTTT.

CDR3 DNA sequence: TGTGCCTGGAGTGTAACGCCGGGGGTAAACATTCAGTACTTC. This sequence encodes CAWSVTPGVNIQYF. The chain uses TRBV30 and TRBJ2-4, with D maybe TRBD2 (6 bases). The V gene lost 0 bases and the J gene lost 6 bases, with 12 bases spanning the gap. The CDR3 is 14 amino acids. Germline assignment: CDR1 GTSNPN and CDR2 SVGIG (reference sequence).

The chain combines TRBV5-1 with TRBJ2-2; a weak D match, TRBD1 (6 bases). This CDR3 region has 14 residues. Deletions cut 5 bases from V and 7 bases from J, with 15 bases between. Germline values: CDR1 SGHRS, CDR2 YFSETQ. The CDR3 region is CASRQQGSGGELFF. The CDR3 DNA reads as TGCGCCAGCAGACAACAGGGATCGGGCGGGGAGCTGTTTTTT.

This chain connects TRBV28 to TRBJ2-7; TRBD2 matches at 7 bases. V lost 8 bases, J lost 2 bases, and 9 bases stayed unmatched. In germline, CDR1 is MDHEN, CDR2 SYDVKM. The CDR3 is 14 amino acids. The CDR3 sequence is CASGSREMAYEQYF. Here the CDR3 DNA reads TGTGCCAGCGGTTCGCGGGAGATGGCCTACGAGCAGTACTTC. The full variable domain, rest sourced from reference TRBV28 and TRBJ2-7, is DVKVTQSSRYLVKRTGEKVFLECVQDMDHENMFWYRQDPGLGLRLIYFSYDVKMKEKGDIPEGYSVSREKKERFSLILESASTNQTSMYLCASGSREMAYEQYFGPGTRLTVT.

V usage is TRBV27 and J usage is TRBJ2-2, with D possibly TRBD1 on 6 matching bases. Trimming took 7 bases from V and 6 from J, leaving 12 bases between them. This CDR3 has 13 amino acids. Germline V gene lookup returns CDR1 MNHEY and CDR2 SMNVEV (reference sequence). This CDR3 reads CASTSGTPGELFF. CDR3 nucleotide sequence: TGTGCCAGCACATCCGGGACACCCGGGGAGCTGTTTTTT.

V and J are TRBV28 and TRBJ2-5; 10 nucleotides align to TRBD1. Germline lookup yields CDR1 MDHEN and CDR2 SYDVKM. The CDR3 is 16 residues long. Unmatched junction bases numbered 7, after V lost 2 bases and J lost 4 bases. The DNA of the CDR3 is TGTGCCAGCAGTTTACGAGGGACAGGGGCCCCAGAGACCCAGTACTTC. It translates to CASSLRGTGAPETQYF.

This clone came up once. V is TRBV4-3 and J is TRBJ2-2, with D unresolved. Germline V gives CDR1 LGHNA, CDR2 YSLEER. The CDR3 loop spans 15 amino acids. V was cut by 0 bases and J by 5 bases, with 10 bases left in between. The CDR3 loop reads CASSQDTGRTGELFF. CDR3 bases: TGCGCCAGCAGCCAAGATACCGGGCGTACCGGGGAGCTGTTTTTT.

In nucleotides, the CDR3 is TGTGCCAGCAACCGACAGGGGTTTGCCAATGAGCAGTTCTTC. Its translation: CASNRQGFANEQFF. V gene TRBV28 combines with J gene TRBJ2-1; TRBD1 matches at 8 bases. V shed 7 bases, J shed 6 bases, and the junction held 8 bases outside the gene matches. CDR3 length: 14 residues. Germline CDR1 MDHEN, CDR2 SYDVKM.

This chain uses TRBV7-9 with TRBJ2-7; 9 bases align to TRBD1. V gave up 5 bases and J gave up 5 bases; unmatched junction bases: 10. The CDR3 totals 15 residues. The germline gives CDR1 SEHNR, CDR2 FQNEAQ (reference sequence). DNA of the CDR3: TGTGCCAGCAGCCCTCCGGGACAGGGAGGCCACGAGCAGTACTTC. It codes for CASSPPGQGGHEQYF.

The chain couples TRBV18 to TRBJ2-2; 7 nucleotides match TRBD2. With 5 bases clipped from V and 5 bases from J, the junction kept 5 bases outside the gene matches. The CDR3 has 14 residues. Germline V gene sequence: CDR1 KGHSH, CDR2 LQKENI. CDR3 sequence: CASSYGTTTGELFF. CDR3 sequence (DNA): TGTGCCAGCTCATACGGGACTACGACCGGGGAGCTGTTTTTT.

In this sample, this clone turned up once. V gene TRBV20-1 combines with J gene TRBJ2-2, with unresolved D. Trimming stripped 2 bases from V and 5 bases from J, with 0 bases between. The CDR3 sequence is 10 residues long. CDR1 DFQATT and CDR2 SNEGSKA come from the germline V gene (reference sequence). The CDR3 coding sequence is TGCAGTGCTAGAACCGGGGAGCTGTTTTTT. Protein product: CSARTGELFF.

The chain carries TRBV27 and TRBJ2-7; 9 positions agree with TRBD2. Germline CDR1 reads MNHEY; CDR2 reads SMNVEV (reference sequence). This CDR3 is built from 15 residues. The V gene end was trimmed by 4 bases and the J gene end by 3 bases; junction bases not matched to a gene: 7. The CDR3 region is CASSSRLAVFYEQYF. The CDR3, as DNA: TGTGCCAGCAGTTCGCGACTAGCGGTTTTCTACGAGCAGTACTTC.

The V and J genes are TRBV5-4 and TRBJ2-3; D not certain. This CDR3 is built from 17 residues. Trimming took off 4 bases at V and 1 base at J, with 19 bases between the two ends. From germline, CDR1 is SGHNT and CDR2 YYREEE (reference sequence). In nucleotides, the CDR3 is TGTGCCAGCAGCCAAGCACATAAAACCCCTGGCACAGATACGCAGTATTTT. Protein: CASSQAHKTPGTDTQYF.

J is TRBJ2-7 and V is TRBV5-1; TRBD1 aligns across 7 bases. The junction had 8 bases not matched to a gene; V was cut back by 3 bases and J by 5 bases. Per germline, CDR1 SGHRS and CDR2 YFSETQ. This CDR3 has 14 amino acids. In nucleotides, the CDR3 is TGCGCCAGCAGCTCCGAGGGGACAGAAGACGAGCAGTACTTC. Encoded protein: CASSSEGTEDEQYF.

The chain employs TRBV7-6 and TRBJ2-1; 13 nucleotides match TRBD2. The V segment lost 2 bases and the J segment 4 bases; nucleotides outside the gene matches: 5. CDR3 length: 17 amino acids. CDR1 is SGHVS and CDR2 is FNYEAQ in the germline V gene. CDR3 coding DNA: TGTGCCAGCAGCTTATTAACTAGCGGGAGGGTATACAATGAGCAGTTCTTC. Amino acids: CASSLLTSGRVYNEQFF.

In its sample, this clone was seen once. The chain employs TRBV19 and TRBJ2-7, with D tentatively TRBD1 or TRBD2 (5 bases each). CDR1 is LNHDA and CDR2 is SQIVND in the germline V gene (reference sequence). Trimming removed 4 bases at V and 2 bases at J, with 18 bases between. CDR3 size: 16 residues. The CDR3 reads CASSTDGAIVAYEQYF. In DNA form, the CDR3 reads TGTGCCAGTAGTACGGACGGGGCGATAGTGGCCTACGAGCAGTACTTC.

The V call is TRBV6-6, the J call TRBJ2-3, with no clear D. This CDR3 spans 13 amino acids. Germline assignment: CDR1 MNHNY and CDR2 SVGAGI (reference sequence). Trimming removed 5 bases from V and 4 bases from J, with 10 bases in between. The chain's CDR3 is CASSPSGPDTQYF. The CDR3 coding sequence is TGTGCCAGCAGTCCGTCCGGCCCAGATACGCAGTATTTT.

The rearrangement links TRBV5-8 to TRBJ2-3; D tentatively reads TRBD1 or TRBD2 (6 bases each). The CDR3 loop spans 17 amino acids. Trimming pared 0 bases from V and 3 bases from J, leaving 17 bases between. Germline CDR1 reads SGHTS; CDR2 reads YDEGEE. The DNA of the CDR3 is TGTGCCAGCAGCTTGGGGCCCCCGAGGGGGAGGACAGATACGCAGTATTTT. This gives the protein CASSLGPPRGRTDTQYF.

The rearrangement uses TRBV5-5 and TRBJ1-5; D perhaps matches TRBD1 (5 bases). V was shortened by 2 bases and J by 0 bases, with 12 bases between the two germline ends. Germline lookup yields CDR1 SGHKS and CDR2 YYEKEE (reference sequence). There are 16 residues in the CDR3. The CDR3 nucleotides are TGTGCCAGCAGCTTCCTGGGGGGGGATAGCAATCAGCCCCAGCATTTT. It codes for CASSFLGGDSNQPQHF.

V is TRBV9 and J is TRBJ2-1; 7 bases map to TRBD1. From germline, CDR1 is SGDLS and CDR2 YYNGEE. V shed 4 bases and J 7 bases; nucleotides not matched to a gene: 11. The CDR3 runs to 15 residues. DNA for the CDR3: TGTGCCAGCAGCCGATCGGTGGGACAGTCAAATGAGCAGTTCTTC. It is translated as CASSRSVGQSNEQFF.

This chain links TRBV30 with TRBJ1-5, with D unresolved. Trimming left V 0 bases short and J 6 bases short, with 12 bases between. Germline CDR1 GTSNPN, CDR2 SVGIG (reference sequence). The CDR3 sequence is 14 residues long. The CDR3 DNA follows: TGTGCCTGGAGTGTATTATCGAAAGGTCAGCCCCAGCATTTT. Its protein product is CAWSVLSKGQPQHF.

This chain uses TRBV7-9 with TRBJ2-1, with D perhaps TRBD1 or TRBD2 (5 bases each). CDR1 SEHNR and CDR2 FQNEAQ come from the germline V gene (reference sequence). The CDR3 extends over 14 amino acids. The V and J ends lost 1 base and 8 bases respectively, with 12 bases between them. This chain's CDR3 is CASSLEVGTHEQFF. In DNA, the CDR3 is TGTGCCAGCAGCTTAGAAGTGGGGACGCATGAGCAGTTCTTC.

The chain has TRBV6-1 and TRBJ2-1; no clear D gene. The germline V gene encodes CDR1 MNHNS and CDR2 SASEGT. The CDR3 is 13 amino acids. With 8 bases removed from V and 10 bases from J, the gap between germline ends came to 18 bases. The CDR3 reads CASSRALPWEQFF. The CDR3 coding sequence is TGTGCCAGCTCCCGGGCTCTTCCCTGGGAGCAGTTCTTC.

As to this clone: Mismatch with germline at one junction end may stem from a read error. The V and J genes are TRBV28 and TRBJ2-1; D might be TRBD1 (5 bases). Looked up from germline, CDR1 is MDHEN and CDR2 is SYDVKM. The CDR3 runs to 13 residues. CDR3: CVSSVGAYNEQFF. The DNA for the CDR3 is TGTGTCAGCTCGGTTGGGGCTTACAATGAGCAGTTCTTC.

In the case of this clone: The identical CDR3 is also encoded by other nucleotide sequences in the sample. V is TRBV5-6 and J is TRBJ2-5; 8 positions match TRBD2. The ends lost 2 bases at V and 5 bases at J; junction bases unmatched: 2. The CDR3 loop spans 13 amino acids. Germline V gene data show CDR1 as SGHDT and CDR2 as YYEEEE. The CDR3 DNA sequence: TGTGCCAGCAGCTTAGCGGGAGCGGAGACCCAGTACTTC. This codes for CASSLAGAETQYF.